This passage covers 5 T cell receptor beta chains from one sample sequenced in a study of shared clonotypes between healthy human individuals. Sequencing was performed with immunoSEQ multiplex PCR; in TCRdb, only in-frame clones are kept and a portion is missing. The table includes about 480,000 clones, about four fifths detected once. The specimen was PBMCs. These receptors originate from a woman aged 40 to 50 in good health. Some clones in this sample may be carry-over from other donors' samples.

The chain has TRBV7-3 and TRBJ2-1; D uncertain. Trimming shortened V by 4 bases and J by 0 bases, and 10 bases separated the two germline ends. This CDR3 spans 15 amino acids. Germline V gene lookup returns CDR1 SGHTA and CDR2 FQGTGA. The CDR3 DNA reads TGTGCCAGCAGCTCGACCCGCGGCTCCTACAATGAGCAGTTCTTC. Its protein product is CASSSTRGSYNEQFF.

Notes on this clone: It may be a read error: a sequence one base away is much more abundant. The CDR3 sequence: CASSFRGNTEAFF. The DNA for the CDR3 is TGTGCCAGCAGCTTCAGGGGGAACACTGAAGCTTTCTTT. The chain couples TRBV7-3 to TRBJ1-1; D perhaps matches TRBD1 (6 bases). CDR3 size: 13 residues. V was pared by 3 bases and J by 1 base, with 6 bases between. Germline V lookup: CDR1 SGHTA, CDR2 FQGTGA.

The rearrangement uses TRBV11-2 and TRBJ2-7; 9 bases fit TRBD2. With V trimmed by 1 base and J by 3 bases, 1 base remained unmatched. Germline lookup yields CDR1 SGHAT and CDR2 FQNNGV. CDR3 length: 14 residues. CDR3 DNA sequence: TGTGCCAGCAGCTTAGCTAGCGGGAACTACGAGCAGTACTTC. Protein product: CASSLASGNYEQYF.

This clone was detected once. The rearrangement uses TRBV5-1 and TRBJ2-1; TRBD2 agrees at 11 bases. Germline values: CDR1 SGHRS, CDR2 YFSETQ. V lost 6 bases to trimming and J lost 10 bases; unmatched junction nucleotides: 9. This CDR3 is built from 14 residues. The CDR3 DNA reads as TGCGCCAGCACCTTTAGCGGGAGGGCCGGGGAGCAGTTCTTC. It specifies CASTFSGRAGEQFF.

The chain employs TRBV6-6 and TRBJ2-1, with 9 bases that match TRBD1. V lost 0 bases to trimming and J lost 12 bases; unmatched junction nucleotides: 12. The CDR3 is 16 residues long. In germline, CDR1 is MNHNY, CDR2 SVGAGI (reference sequence). In nucleotides, the CDR3 is TGTGCCAGCAGTTACTCCGAGAGGACAGGGGACGGGGTGCAGTTCTTC. This gives the protein CASSYSERTGDGVQFF.